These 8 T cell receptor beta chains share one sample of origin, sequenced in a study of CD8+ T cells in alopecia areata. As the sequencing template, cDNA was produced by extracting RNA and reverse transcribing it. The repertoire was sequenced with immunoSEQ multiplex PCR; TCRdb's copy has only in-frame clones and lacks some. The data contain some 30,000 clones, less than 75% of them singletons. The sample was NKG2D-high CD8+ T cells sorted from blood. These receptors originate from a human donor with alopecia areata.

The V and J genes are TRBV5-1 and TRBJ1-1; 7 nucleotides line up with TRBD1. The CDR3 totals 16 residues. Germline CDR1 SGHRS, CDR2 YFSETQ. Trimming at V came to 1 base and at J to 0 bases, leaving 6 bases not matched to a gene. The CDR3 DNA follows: TGCGCCAGCAGCTTGACAGGGGTAGGGTTGAACACTGAAGCTTTCTTT. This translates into CASSLTGVGLNTEAFF.

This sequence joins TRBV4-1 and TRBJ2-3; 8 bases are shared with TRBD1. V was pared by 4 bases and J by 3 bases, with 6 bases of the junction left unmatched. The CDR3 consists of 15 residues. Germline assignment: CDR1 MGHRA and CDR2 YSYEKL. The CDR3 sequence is CASSPGQGPTDTQYF. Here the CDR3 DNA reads TGCGCCAGCAGCCCCGGACAGGGCCCGACAGATACGCAGTATTTT.

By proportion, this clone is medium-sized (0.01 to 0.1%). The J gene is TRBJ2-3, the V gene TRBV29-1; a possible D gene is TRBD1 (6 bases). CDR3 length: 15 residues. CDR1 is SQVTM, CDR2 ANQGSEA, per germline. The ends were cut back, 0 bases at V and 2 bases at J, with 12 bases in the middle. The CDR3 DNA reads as TGCAGCGTTGAAGATCACAGGGCCTACACAGATACGCAGTATTTT. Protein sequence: CSVEDHRAYTDTQYF.

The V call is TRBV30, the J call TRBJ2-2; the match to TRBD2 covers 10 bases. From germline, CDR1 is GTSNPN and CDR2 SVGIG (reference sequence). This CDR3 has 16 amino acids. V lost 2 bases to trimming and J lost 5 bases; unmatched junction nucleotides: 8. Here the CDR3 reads CAWSFLAGGPTGELFF. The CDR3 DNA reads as TGTGCCTGGAGTTTCTTAGCGGGAGGACCAACCGGGGAGCTGTTTTTT.

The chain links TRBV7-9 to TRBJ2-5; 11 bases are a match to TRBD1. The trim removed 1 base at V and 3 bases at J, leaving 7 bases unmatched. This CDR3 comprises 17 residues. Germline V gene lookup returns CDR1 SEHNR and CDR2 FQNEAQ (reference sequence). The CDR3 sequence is CASSLDDPGQGEETQYF. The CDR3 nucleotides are TGTGCCAGCAGCTTAGATGATCCGGGACAGGGGGAAGAGACCCAGTACTTC.

The CDR3 DNA sequence: TGTGCCAGCAGCAAAGATTTGGGAGGGAACAATGAGCAGTTCTTC. It translates to CASSKDLGGNNEQFF. The rearrangement links TRBV21-1 to TRBJ2-1; no DNA check was done on the table's D call, TRBD2. TRBV21-1 is classified as a pseudogene. The CDR3 loop spans 15 amino acids.

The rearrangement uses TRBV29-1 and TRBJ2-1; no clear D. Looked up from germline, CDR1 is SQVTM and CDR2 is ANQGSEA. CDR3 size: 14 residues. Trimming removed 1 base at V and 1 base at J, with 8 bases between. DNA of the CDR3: TGCAGCGTTGAAGGCCTTGGGTCCTACAATGAGCAGTTCTTC. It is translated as CSVEGLGSYNEQFF.

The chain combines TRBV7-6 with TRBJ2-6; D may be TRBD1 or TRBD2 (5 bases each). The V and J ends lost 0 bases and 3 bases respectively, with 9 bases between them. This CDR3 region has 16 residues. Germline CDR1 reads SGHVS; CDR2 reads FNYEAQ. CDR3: CASSLALGDGANVLTF. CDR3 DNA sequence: TGTGCCAGCAGCTTAGCGCTGGGGGATGGGGCCAACGTCCTGACTTTC.